This T cell receptor (beta chain) was documented in a study of T cell responses to AZD1222 COVID-19 vaccine. Pooled together were second doses at about 4 or about 12 weeks. In its sample, this clone was seen a few times. Its antigen is unidentified. In the same sample, other DNA sequences code for this CDR3. Clones were read by immunoSEQ multiplex PCR, and TCRdb kept only the in-frame ones, dropping some. The sample consists of around 99,000 clones, roughly nine tenths of them appearing once. CDR1 and CDR2 from the germline V gene are MNHEY and SVGAGI. The CDR3 is made up of 11 amino acids. The V gene lost 4 bases and the J gene lost 4 bases, with 5 bases spanning the gap. Study-level results: Clonal diversity was possibly underestimated, and the donors were mostly white British, with more females. Reportedly, close to half of spike-specific TCRs are directed against unmutated variant regions.

The genes are TRBV6-5 and TRBJ2-7; no definite D call. This receptor was taken from an adult who received the AZD1222 COVID-19 vaccine. The sequenced sample was peripheral blood, obtained 28 days after the second AZD1222 dose. CDR3 nucleotides: TGTGCCAGCAGTTCTTATTACGAGCAGTACTTC. Its translation is CASSSYYEQYF.